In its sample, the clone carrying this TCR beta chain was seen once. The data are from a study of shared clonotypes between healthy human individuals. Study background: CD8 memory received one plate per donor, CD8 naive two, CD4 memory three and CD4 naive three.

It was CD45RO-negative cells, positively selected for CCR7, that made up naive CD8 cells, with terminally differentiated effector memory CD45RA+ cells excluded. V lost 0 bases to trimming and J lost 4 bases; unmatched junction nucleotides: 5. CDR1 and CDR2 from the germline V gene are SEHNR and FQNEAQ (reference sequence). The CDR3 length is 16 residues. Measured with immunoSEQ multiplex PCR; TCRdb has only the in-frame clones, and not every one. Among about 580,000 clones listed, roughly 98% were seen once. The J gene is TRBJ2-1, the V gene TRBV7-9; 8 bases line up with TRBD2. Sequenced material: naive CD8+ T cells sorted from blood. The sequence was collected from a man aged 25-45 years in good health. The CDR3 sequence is CASSLAVSGAYNEQFF. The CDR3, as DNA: TGTGCCAGCAGCTTAGCGGTTAGCGGGGCATACAATGAGCAGTTCTTC.